These T cell receptor beta chains were read from a single sample in a study of CD8+ T cells in alopecia areata. Assay used: immunoSEQ multiplex PCR; TCRdb lists only in-frame clones, some missing. The table lists some 200,000 clones, around three fifths of them singletons. Sequenced sample: CD8+ T cells sorted from blood. These receptors were collected from a human donor in good health. CDR3s include the opening cysteine and the closing phenylalanine or tryptophan. The D gene is left open where the match is weak. Size values are once, few and many counts, or a class for expanded clones, and some rows have none.

clone size	V gene	J gene	D gene	CDR3 protein	CDR3 DNA
NA	TRBV25-1	TRBJ1-6	NA	CASGSGNSPLHF	TGTGCCAGCGGATCAGGGAATTCACCCCTCCACTTT
NA	TRBV5-1	TRBJ2-7	NA	CASRQSGSYEQYF	TGCGCCAGCAGGCAATCGGGCTCCTACGAGCAGTACTTC
NA	TRBV7-2	TRBJ2-2	TRBD2	CASSVDGGATGELFF	TGTGCCAGCAGCGTTGACGGGGGGGCAACCGGGGAGCTGTTTTTT
NA	TRBV2	TRBJ1-1	NA	CASSEGWRVEAFF	TGTGCCAGCAGTGAAGGTTGGCGGGTTGAAGCTTTCTTT
NA	TRBV7-9	TRBJ2-7	NA	CASSLIPLENEQYF	TGTGCCAGCAGCTTAATCCCCCTTGAGAACGAGCAGTACTTC
NA	TRBV4-2	TRBJ1-1	NA	CASSQGTPGYTEAFF	TGTGCCAGCAGCCAAGGGACCCCAGGTTACACTGAAGCTTTCTTT
NA	TRBV6-6	TRBJ2-1	NA	CASSYSRAASEQFF	TGTGCCAGCAGTTACTCGAGAGCAGCGAGTGAGCAGTTCTTC
NA	TRBV9	TRBJ2-1	TRBD2	CASSVVAGGPNEQFF	TGTGCCAGCAGCGTAGTAGCGGGGGGGCCCAATGAGCAGTTCTTC
NA	TRBV11-2	TRBJ2-3	NA	CASSLDEYTQYF	TGTGCCAGCAGCTTAGATGAGTATACGCAGTATTTT
NA	TRBV7-2	TRBJ2-5	NA	CASSPEGRETQYF	TGTGCCAGCAGCCCAGAGGGTCGGGAGACCCAGTACTTC
NA	TRBV7-6	TRBJ2-7	NA	CASSLGGTASYEQYF	TGTGCCAGCAGCTTAGGCGGGACAGCCTCCTACGAGCAGTACTTC
once	TRBV27	TRBJ1-2	TRBD1	CASSWAGTGGNGYTF	TGTGCCAGCAGCTGGGCCGGGACAGGGGGTAACGGCTACACCTTC
NA	TRBV2	TRBJ1-2	TRBD1	CAIADRGLYGYTF	TGTGCCATTGCTGACAGGGGACTATATGGCTACACCTTC
NA	TRBV4-1	TRBJ1-1	NA	CASSPDGRGAFF	TGCGCCAGCAGCCCCGATGGGAGGGGAGCTTTCTTT
NA	TRBV19	TRBJ2-1	TRBD2	CASTSGGAHNEQFF	TGTGCCAGCACTAGCGGGGGGGCCCACAATGAGCAGTTCTTC
once	TRBV20-1	TRBJ2-7	NA	CSAPGGYEQYF	TGCAGTGCTCCTGGGGGCTACGAGCAGTACTTC
few	TRBV2	TRBJ2-5	NA	CASSGGERPWETQYF	TGTGCCAGCAGTGGCGGAGAGAGGCCCTGGGAGACCCAGTACTTC
NA	TRBV4-1	TRBJ2-2	TRBD1	CASSHDKGATGELFF	TGCGCCAGCAGCCATGATAAGGGGGCCACCGGGGAGCTGTTTTTT